The clone carrying this T cell receptor (beta chain) appeared many times. Its antigen is still unknown. MiXCR, run by TCRdb on the 5' RACE reads, gives a single entry per CDR3 protein. The table includes tens of thousands of distinct CDR3 sequences, roughly 6.6% detected once. This sample is drawn from a study of T-cell memory formation after mild COVID-19. Study findings and constraints: Still unconfirmed is whether the second-wave clones peaking on day 37 recognized SARS-CoV-2. Pre-infection memory contained some responding clones, which suggested that cross-reactive memory had joined.

The CDR3 contains 14 residues. Looked up from germline, CDR1 is MNHEY and CDR2 is SVGEGT. V gave up 6 bases and J gave up 0 bases, with 11 bases separating them. The sequence derives from an adult who had mild COVID-19 (a few samples of this study predate the infection). Cell type and time point are not known. The rearrangement links TRBV6-2 or TRBV6-3 to TRBJ2-5, with D tentatively TRBD2 (6 bases). The sample consisted of PBMCs or a T cell subset sorted from them (not recorded which). In DNA form, the CDR3 reads TGTGCCAGCAGCCGCGGGACTTACCAAGAGACCCAGTACTTC. Its translation is CASSRGTYQETQYF.